This T cell receptor (beta chain) was retrieved from a study of T cell responses to AZD1222 COVID-19 vaccine. Germline V lookup: CDR1 SGHDT, CDR2 YYEEEE. The trim removed 4 bases at V and 0 bases at J, leaving 7 bases unmatched. CDR3 length: 16 residues. Generated by immunoSEQ multiplex PCR, the TCRdb table keeps only in-frame clones and is missing some. The table includes over 120,000 clones, 75% to 90% detected once. This receptor was identified in an adult in good health. This sequence joins TRBV5-6 and TRBJ2-4; TRBD1 matches 7 bases. This specimen was peripheral blood, taken on day 0 of AZD1222 vaccination. In DNA, the CDR3 is TGTGCCAGCAGCGTTTTGACAGGGCTAGCCAAAAACATTCAGTACTTC. It translates to CASSVLTGLAKNIQYF.